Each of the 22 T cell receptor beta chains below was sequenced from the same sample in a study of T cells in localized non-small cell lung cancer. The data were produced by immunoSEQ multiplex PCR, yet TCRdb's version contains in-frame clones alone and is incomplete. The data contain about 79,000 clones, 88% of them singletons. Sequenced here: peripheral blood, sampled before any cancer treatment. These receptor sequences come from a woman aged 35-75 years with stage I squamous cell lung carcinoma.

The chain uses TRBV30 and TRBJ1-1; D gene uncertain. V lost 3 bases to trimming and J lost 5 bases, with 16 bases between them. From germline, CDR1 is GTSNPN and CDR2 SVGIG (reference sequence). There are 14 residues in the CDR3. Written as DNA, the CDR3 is TGTGCCTGGAGCCTAGGACCAGTTGTTACTGAAGCTTTCTTT. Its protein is CAWSLGPVVTEAFF.

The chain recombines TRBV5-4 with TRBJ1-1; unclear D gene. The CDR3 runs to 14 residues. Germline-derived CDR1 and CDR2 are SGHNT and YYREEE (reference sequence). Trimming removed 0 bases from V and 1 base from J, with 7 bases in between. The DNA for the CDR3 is TGTGCCAGCAGCTTGGGGGGTGGGAACACTGAAGCTTTCTTT. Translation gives CASSLGGGNTEAFF. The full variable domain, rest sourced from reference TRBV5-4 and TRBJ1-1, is ETGVTQSPTHLIKTRGQQVTLRCSSQSGHNTVSWYQQALGQGPQFIFQYYREEENGRGNFPPRFSGLQFPNYSSELNVNALELDDSALYLCASSLGGGNTEAFFGQGTRLTVV.

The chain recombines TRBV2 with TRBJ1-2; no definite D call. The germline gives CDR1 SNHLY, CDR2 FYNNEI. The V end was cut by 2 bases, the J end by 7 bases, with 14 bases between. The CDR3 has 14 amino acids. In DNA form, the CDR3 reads TGTGCCAGCAGTGAACAAGGGAGCGTGGGTGGCTACACCTTC. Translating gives CASSEQGSVGGYTF.

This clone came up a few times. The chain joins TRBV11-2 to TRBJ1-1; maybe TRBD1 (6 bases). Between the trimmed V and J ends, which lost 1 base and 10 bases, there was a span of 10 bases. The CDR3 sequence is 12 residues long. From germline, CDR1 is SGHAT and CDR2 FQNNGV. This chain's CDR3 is CASSLGGGAAFF. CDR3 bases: TGTGCCAGCAGCTTAGGGGGGGGCGCAGCTTTCTTT.

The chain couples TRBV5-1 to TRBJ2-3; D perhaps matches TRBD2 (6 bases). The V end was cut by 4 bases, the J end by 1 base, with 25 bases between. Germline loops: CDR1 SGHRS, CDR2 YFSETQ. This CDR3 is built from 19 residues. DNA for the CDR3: TGCGCCAGCAGCCTCCGATCGATTGCGGGACGGCAGGGCACAGATACGCAGTATTTT. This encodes CASSLRSIAGRQGTDTQYF.

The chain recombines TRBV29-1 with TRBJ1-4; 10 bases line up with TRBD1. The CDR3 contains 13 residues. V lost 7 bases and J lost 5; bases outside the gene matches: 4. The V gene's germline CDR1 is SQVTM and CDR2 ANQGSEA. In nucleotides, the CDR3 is TGCAGCGCGGGACAGGGGAGGAATGAAAAACTGTTTTTT. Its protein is CSAGQGRNEKLFF.

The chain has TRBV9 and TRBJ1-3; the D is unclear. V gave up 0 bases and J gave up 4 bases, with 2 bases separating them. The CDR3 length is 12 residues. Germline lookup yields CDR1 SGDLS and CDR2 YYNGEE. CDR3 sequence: CASSVAGNTIYF. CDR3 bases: TGTGCCAGCAGCGTAGCCGGAAACACCATATATTTT. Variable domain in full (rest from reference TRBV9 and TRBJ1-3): DSGVTQTPKHLITATGQRVTLRCSPRSGDLSVYWYQQSLDQGLQFLIQYYNGEERAKGNILERFSAQQFPDLHSELNLSSLELGDSALYFCASSVAGNTIYFGEGSWLTVV.

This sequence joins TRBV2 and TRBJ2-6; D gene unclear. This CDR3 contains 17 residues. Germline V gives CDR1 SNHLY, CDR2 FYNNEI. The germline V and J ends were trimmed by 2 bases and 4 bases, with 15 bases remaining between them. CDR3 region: CASSELGRTFGANVLTF. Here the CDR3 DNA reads TGTGCCAGCAGTGAATTGGGCCGGACCTTCGGGGCCAACGTCCTGACTTTC. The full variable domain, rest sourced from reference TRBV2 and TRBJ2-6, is EPEVTQTPSHQVTQMGQEVILRCVPISNHLYFYWYRQILGQKVEFLVSFYNNEISEKSEIFDDQFSVERPDGSNFTLKIRSTKLEDSAMYFCASSELGRTFGANVLTFGAGSRLTVL.

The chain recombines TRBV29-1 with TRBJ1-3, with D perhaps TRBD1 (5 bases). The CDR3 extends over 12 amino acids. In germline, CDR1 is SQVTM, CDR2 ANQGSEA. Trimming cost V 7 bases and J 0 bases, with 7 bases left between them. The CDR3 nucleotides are TGCAGCGCAGGGTACTCTGGAAACACCATATATTTT. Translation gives CSAGYSGNTIYF.

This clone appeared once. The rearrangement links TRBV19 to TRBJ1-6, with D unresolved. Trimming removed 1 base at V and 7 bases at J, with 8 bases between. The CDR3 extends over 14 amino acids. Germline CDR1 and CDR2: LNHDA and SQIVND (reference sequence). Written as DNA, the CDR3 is TGTGCCAGTAGTATAGTTGGGGTGAATTCACCCCTCCACTTT. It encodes CASSIVGVNSPLHF.

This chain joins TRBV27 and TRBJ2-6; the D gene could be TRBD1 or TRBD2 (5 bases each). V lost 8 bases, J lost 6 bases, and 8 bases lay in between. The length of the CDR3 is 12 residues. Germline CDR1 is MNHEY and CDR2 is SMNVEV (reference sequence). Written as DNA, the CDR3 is TGTGCCAGCGGGACCTTGGCCAACGTCCTGACTTTC. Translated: CASGTLANVLTF.

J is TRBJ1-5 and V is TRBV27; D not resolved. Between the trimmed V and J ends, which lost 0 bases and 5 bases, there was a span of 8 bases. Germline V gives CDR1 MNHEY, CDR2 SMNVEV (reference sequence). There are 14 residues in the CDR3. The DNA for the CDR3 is TGTGCCAGCAGTTTATCTCCAGGTTATCAGCCCCAGCATTTT. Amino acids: CASSLSPGYQPQHF.

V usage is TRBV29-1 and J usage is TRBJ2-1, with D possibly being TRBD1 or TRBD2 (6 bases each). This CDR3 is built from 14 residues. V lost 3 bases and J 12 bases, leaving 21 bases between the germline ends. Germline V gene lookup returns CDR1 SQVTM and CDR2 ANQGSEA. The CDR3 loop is CSVDLQGLGLGQFF. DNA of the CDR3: TGCAGCGTTGACCTGCAGGGGTTGGGACTTGGGCAGTTCTTC.

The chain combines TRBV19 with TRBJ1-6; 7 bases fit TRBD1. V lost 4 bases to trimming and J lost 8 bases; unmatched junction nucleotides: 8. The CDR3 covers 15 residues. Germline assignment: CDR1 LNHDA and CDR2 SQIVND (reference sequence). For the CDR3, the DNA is TGTGCCAGTAGTAGGGACCACAGGGGCGATTCACCCCTCCACTTT. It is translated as CASSRDHRGDSPLHF. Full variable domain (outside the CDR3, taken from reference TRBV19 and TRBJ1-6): DGGITQSPKYLFRKEGQNVTLSCEQNLNHDAMYWYRQDPGQGLRLIYYSQIVNDFQKGDIAEGYSVSREKKESFPLTVTSAQKNPTAFYLCASSRDHRGDSPLHFGNGTRLTVT.

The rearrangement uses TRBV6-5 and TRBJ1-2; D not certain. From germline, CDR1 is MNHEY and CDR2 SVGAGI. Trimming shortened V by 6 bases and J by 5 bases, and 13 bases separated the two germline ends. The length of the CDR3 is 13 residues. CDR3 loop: CASRPAGAYGYTF. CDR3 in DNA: TGTGCCAGCAGACCCGCGGGAGCATATGGCTACACCTTC.

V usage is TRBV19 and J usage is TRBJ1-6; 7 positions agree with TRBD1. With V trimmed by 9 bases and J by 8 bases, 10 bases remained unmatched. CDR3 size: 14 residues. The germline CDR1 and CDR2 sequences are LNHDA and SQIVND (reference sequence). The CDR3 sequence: CASRAGTDYSPLHF. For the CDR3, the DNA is TGTGCCAGCCGTGCCGGGACAGACTATTCACCCCTCCACTTT.

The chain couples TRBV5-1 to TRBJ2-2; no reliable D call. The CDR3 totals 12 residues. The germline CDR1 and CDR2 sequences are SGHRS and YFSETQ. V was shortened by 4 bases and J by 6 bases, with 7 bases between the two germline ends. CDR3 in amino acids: CASSQDPGELFF. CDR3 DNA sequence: TGCGCCAGCAGCCAGGACCCCGGGGAGCTGTTTTTT. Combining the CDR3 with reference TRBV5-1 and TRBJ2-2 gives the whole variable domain KAGVTQTPRYLIKTRGQQVTLSCSPISGHRSVSWYQQTPGQGLQFLFEYFSETQRNKGNFPGRFSGRQFSNSRSEMNVSTLELGDSALYLCASSQDPGELFFGEGSRLTVL.

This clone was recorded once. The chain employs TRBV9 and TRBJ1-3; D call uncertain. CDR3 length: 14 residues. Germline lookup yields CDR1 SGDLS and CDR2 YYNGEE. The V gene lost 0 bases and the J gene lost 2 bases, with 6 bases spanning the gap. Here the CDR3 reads CASSVGGTGNTIYF. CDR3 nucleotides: TGTGCCAGCAGCGTAGGAGGGACTGGAAACACCATATATTTT.

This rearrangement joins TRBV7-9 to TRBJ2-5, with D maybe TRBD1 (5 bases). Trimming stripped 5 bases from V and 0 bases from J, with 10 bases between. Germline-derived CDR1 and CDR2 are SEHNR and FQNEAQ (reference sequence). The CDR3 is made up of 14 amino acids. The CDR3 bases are TGTGCCAGCAGCCTGGACAATGACCAAGAGACCCAGTACTTC. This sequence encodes CASSLDNDQETQYF. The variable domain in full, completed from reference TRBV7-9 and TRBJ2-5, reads DTGVSQNPRHKITKRGQNVTFRCDPISEHNRLYWYRQTLGQGPEFLTYFQNEAQLEKSRLLSDRFSAERPKGSFSTLEIQRTEQGDSAMYLCASSLDNDQETQYFGPGTRLLVL.

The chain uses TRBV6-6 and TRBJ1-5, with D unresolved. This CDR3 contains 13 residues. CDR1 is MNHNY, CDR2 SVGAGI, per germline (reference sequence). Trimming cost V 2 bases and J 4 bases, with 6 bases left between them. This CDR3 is CASSYGANQPQHF. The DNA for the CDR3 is TGTGCCAGCAGTTACGGTGCGAATCAGCCCCAGCATTTT.

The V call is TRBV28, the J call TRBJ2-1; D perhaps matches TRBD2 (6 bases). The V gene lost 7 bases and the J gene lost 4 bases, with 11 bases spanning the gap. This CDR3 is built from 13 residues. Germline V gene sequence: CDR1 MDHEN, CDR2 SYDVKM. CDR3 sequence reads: CASNPGGYNEQFF. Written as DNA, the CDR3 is TGTGCCAGCAACCCAGGAGGGTACAATGAGCAGTTCTTC.

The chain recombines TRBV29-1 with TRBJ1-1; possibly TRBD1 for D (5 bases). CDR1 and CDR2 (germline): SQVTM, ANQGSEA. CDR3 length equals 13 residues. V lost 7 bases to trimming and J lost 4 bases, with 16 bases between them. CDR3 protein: CSAARGAGTEAFF. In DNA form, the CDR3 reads TGCAGCGCCGCGCGAGGGGCAGGCACTGAAGCTTTCTTT.